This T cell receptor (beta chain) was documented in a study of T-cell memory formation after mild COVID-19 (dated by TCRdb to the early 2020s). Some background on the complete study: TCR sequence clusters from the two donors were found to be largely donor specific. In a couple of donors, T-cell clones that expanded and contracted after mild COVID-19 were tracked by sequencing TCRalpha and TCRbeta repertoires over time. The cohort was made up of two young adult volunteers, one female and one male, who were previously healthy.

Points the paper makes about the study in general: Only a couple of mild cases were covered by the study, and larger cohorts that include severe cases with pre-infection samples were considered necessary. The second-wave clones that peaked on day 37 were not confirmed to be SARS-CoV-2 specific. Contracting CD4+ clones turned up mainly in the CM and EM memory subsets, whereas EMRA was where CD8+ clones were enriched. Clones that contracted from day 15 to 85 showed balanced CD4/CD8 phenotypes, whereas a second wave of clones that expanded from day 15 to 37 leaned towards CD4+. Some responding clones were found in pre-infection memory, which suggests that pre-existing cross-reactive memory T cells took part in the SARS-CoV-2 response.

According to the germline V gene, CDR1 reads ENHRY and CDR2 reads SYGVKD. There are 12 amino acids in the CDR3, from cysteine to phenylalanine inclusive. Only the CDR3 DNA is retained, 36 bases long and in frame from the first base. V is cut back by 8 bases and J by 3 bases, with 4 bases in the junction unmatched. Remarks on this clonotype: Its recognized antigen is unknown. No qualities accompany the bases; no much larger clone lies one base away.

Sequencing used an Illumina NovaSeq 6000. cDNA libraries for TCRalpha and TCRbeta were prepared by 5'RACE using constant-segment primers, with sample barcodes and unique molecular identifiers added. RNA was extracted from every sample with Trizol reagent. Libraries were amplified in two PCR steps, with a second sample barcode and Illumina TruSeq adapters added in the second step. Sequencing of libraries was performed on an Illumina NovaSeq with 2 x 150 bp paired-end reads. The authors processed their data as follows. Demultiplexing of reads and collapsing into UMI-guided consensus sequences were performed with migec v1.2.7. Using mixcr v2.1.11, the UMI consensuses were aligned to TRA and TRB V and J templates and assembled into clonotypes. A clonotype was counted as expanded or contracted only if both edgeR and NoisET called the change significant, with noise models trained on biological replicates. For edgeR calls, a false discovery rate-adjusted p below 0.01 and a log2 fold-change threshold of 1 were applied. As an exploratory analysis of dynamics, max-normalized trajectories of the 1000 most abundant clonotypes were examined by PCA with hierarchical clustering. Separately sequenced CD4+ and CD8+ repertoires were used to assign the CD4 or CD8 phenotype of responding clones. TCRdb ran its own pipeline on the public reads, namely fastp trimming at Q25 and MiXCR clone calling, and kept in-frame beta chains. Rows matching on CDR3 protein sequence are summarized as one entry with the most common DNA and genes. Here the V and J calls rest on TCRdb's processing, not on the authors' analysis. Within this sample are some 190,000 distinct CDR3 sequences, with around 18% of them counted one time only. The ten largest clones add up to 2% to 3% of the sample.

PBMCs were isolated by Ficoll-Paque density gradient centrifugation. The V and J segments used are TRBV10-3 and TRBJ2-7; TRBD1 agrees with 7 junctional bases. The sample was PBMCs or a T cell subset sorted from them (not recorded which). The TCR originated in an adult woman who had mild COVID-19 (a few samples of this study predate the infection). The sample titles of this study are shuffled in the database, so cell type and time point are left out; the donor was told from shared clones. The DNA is TGTGCCATCGGGACAGACCGCTACGAGCAGTACTTC. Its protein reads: CAIGTDRYEQYF.